The TCR beta chain under discussion was sequenced for a study of blood T cell repertoires in COVID-19. Across the whole study: Samples came from the United States, Italy and Spain, spanning acute and convalescent COVID-19. The cDNA or gDNA used as material had been derived from T cells, B-cell-depleted T cells, or PBMCs.

This CDR3 has 13 amino acids. Germline values: CDR1 SGHRS, CDR2 YFSETQ. V lost 0 bases and J lost 2, with 5 bases in between. Patients in Seattle were enrolled during active infection, then followed longitudinally. With regard to this clone: Within the sample, other DNA sequences also encode this same CDR3.

In the study's own analysis: Estimates of nucleated cell counts were drawn from the amplification of reference gene primers. Repertoires were generated with immunoSEQ multiplex PCR, while TCRdb's copy carries only in-frame clones and drops some. D and trimming were read from the DNA, whereas the V and J calls and clone size are those reported in that table. The sample shows a few hundred thousand clones, 70% to 90% of them seen only once. The genes are TRBV5-1 and TRBJ2-5; unclear D gene. Sequenced input: peripheral blood. This sequence was found in a man younger than 35 with COVID-19, enrolled during active disease. The CDR3 sequence is CASSLDRQETQYF. DNA for the CDR3: TGCGCCAGCAGCTTGGACAGACAAGAGACCCAGTACTTC.